Listed below are T cell receptor beta chains from one sample, sequenced in a study of regulatory T cells in long-lasting Graves disease. Each CDR3 protein is one row after TCRdb ran MiXCR on the multiplex PCR reads. The sample holds about 660,000 distinct CDR3 sequences; about 32% are singletons and the top ten take about 42%. The input for sequencing was peripheral blood mononuclear cells (PBMCs), taken when the disease was refractory, from a patient treated with antithyroid drugs. The source of these receptors is a female donor with Graves disease. The CDR3 runs from the conserved cysteine through the conserved F or W. The D gene is left open where the match is weak. Not every row has a clone size; where given, it reads once, few, many or a size class.

size	V	J	D	CDR3	DNA
few	TRBV6-2/TRBV6-3	TRBJ2-7	NA	CASSLLASAYEQYF	TGTGCCAGCAGTTTACTAGCCTCGGCGTACGAGCAGTACTTC
NA	TRBV25-1	TRBJ1-4	NA	CASTGGGGNEKLFF	TGTGCCAGCACCGGAGGGGGTGGGAATGAAAAACTGTTTTTT
NA	TRBV7-4	TRBJ2-7	NA	CASSLVVKYYEQYF	TGTGCCAGCAGCTTAGTGGTGAAATACTACGAGCAGTACTTC
NA	TRBV3-1	TRBJ2-7	NA	CASSQVGDGFREQYF	TGTGCCAGCAGCCAAGTCGGCGACGGTTTTAGAGAGCAGTACTTC
few	TRBV7-2	TRBJ1-1	NA	CASSPSRGSAEAFF	TGTGCCAGCAGCCCGTCCCGGGGGAGCGCTGAAGCTTTCTTT
many	TRBV6-5	TRBJ1-1	NA	CASSYQPLNTEAFF	TGTGCCAGCAGTTATCAGCCCCTGAACACTGAAGCTTTCTTT
NA	TRBV20-1	TRBJ1-5	NA	CSARGGRRDQPQHF	TGCAGTGCTAGGGGGGGCAGGCGGGATCAGCCCCAGCATTTT
NA	TRBV30	TRBJ1-2	NA	CACPKATYGYTF	TGTGCCTGCCCTAAGGCCACCTATGGCTACACCTTC
NA	TRBV20-1	TRBJ1-4	TRBD1	CSALLTGYNEKLFF	TGCAGTGCCCTCCTGACAGGGTATAATGAAAAACTGTTTTTT
many	TRBV27	TRBJ1-2	NA	CASSLDDVGLEGYTF	TGTGCCAGCAGTTTGGATGACGTGGGGCTAGAGGGCTACACCTTC
NA	TRBV4-1	TRBJ2-7	NA	CASSQEYAEGSNEQYF	TGCGCCAGCAGCCAAGAATATGCGGAGGGTTCCAACGAGCAGTACTTC
NA	TRBV28	TRBJ1-4	NA	CASSFESTHEKLFF	TGTGCCAGCAGTTTTGAAAGTACTCATGAAAAACTGTTTTTT
few	TRBV13	TRBJ1-5	NA	CASSPRSGPQHF	TGTGCCAGCAGCCCACGGTCAGGGCCCCAGCATTTT
NA	TRBV19	TRBJ1-4	TRBD1	CASSISGTGSEKLFF	TGTGCCAGTAGTATCTCCGGGACAGGGAGTGAAAAACTGTTTTTT
NA	TRBV25-1	TRBJ1-1	NA	CASSERSYTEAFF	TGTGCCAGCAGTGAGAGGTCGTATACTGAAGCTTTCTTT
many	TRBV12-5	TRBJ1-5	NA	CASGLMGPMSNQPQHF	TGTGCTAGTGGTTTGATGGGCCCTATGAGCAATCAGCCCCAGCATTTT